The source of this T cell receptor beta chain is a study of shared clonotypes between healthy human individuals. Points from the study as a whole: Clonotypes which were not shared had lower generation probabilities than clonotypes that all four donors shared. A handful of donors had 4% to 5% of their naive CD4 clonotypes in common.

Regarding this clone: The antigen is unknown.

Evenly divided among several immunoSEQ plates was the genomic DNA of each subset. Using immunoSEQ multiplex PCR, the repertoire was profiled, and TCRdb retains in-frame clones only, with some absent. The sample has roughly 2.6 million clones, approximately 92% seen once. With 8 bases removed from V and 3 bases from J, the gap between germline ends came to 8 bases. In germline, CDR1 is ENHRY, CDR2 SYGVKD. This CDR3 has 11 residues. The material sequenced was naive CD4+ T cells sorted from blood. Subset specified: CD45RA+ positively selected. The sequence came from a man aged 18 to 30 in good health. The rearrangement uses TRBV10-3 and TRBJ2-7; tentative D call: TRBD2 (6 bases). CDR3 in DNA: TGTGCCATCTCGGGGGACTACGAGCAGTACTTC. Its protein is CAISGDYEQYF.